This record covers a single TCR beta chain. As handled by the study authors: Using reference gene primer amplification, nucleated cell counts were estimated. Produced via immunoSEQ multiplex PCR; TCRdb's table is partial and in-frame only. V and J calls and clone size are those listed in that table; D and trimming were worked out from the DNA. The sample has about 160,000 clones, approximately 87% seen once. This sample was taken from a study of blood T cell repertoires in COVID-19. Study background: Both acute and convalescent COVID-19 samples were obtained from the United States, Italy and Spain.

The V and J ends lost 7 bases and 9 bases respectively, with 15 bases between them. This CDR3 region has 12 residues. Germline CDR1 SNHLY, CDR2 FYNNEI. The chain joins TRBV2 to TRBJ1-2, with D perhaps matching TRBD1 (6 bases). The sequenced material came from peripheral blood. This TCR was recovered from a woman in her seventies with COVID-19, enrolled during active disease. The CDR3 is CASTTGGRRYTF. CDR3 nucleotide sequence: TGTGCCAGCACCACGGGGGGCAGACGCTACACCTTC. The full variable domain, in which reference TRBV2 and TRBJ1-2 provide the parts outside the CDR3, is EPEVTQTPSHQVTQMGQEVILRCVPISNHLYFYWYRQILGQKVEFLVSFYNNEISEKSEIFDDQFSVERPDGSNFTLKIRSTKLEDSAMYFCASTTGGRRYTFGSGTRLTVV.